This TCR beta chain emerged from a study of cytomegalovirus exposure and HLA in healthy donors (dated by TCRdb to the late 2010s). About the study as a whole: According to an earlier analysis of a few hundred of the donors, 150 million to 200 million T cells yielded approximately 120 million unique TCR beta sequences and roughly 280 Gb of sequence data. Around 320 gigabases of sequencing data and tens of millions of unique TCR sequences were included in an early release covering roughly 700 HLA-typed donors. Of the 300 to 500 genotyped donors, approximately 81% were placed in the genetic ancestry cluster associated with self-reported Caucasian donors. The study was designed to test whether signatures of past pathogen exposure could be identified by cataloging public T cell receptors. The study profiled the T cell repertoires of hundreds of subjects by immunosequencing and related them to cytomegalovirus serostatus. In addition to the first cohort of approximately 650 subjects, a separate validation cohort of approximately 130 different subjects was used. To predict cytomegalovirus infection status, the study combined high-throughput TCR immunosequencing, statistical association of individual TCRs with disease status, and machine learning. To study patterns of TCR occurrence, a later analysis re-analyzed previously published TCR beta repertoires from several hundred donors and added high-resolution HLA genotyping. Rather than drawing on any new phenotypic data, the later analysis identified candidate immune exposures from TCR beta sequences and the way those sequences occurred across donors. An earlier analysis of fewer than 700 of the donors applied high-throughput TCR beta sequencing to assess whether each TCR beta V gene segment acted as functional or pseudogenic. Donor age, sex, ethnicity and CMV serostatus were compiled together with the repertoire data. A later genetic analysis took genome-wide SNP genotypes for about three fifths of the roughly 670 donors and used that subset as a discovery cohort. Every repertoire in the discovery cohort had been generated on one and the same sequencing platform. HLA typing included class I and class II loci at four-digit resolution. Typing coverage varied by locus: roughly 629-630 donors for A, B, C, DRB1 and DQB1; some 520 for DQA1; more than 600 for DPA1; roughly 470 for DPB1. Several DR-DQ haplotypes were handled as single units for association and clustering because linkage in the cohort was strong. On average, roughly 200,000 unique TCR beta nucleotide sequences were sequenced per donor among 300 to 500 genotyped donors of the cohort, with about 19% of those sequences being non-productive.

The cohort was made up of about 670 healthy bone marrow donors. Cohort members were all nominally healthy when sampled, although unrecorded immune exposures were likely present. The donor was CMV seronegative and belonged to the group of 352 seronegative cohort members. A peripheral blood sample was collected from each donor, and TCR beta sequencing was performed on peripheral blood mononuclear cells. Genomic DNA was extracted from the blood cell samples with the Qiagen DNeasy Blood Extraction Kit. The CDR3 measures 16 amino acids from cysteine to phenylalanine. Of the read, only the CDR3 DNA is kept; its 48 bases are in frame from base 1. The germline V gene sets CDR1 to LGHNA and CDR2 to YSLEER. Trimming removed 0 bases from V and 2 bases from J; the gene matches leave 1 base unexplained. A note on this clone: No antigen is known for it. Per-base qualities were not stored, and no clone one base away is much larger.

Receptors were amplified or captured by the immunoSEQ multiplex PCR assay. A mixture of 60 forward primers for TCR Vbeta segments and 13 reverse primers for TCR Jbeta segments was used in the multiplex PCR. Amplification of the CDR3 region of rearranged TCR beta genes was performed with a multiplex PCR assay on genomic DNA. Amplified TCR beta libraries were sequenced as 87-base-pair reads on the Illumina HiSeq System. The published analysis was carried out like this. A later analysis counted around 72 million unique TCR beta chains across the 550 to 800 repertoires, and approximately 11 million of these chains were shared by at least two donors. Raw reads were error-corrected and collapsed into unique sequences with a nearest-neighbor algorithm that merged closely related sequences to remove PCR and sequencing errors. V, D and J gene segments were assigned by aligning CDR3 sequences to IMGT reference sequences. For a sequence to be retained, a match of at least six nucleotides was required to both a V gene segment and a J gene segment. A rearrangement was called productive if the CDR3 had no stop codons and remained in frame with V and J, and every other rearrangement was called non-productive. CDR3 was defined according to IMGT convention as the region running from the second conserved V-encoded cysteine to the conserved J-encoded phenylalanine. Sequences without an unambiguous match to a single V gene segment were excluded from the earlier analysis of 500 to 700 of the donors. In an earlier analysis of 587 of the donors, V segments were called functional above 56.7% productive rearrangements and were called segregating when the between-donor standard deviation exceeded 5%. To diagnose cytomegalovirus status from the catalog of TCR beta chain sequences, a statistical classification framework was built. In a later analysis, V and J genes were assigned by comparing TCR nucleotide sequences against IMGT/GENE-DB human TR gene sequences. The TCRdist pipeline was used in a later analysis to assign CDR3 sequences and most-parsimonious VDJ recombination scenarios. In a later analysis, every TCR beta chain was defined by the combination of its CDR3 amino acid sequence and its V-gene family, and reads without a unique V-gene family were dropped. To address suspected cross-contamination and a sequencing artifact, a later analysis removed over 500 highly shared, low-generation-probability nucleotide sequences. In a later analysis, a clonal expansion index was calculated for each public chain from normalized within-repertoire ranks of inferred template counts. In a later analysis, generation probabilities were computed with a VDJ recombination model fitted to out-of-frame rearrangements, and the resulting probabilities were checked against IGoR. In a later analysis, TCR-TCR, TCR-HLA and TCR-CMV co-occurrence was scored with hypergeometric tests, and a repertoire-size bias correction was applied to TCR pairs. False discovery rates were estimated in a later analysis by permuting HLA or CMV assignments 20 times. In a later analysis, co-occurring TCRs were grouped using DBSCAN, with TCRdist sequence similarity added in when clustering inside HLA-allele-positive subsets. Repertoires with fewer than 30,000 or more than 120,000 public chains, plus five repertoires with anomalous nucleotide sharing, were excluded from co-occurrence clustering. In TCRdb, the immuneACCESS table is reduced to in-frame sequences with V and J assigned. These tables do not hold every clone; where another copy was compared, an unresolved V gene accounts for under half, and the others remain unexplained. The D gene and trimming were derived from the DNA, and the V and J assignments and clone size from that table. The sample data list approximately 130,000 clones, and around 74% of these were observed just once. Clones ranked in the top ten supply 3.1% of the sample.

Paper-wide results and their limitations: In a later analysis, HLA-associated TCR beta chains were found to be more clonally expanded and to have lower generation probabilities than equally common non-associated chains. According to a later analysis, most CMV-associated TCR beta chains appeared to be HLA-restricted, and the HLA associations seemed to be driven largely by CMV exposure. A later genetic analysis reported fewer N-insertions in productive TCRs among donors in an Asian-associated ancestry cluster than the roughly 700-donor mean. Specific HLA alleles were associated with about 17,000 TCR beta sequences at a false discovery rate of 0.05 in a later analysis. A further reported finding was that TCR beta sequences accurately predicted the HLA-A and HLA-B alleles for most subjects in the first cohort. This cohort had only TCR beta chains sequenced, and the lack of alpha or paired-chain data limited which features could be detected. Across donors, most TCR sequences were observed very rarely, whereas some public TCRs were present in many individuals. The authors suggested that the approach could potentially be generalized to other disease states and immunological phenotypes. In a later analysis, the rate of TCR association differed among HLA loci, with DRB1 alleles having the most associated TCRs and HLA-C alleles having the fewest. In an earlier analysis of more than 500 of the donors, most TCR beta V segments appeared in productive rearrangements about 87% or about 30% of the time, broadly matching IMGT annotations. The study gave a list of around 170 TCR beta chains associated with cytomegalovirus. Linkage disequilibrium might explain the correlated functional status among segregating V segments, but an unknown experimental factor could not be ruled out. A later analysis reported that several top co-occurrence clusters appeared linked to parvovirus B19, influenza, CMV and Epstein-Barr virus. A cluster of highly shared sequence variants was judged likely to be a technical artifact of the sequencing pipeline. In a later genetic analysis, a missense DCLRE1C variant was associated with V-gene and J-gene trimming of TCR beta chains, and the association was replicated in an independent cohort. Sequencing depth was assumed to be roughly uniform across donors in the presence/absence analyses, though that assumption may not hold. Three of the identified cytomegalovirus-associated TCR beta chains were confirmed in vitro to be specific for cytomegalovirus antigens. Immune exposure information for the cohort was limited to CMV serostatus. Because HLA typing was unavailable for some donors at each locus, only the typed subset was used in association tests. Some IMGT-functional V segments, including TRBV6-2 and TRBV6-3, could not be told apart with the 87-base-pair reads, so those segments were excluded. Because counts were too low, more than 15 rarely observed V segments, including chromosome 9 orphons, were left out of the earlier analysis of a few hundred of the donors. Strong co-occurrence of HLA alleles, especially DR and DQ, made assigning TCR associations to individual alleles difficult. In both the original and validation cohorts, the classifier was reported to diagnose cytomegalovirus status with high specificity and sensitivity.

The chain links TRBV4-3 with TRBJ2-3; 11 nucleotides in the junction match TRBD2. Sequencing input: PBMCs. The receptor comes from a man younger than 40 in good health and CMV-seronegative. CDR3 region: CASSQEGLAATDTQYF. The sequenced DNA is TGCGCCAGCAGCCAAGAGGGACTAGCGGCCACAGATACGCAGTATTTT.